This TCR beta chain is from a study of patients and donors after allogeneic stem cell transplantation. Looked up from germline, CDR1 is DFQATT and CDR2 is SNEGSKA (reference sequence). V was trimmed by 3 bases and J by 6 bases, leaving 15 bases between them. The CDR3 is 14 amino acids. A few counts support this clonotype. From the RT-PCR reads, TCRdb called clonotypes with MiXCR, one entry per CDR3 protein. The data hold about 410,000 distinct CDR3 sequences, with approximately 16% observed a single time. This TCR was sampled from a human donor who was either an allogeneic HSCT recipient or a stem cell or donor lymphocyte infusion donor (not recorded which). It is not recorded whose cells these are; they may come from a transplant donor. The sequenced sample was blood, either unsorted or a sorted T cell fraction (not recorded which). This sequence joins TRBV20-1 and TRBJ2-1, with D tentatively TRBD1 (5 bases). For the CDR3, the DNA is TGCAGTGCTAGGCGGCTAGGGGTCTCCAATGAGCAGTTCTTC. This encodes CSARRLGVSNEQFF.